This T cell receptor beta chain was observed in a study of type 1 regulatory T cells (dated by TCRdb to 2020 to 2022). Concerning the study at large: The study characterized an in vitro protocol that generated a Tr1-enriched, alloantigen-specific CD4 T cell product named T-allo10. T-allo10 was under clinical evaluation in patients with hematological malignancies receiving allogeneic hematopoietic stem cell transplantation.

The sequencer listed for this sample is Illumina MiSeq. TCRdb cleaned the public reads at Q25 with fastp, built clones with MiXCR and kept in-frame beta chains. Each record represents a unique CDR3 protein, reported with the most common genes and DNA among its rows. Within this sample are roughly 65,000 distinct CDR3 sequences, with around 49% of them counted one time only. More than 2% of the sample lies in the top ten. Details on this clonotype: It lacks a known antigen. No qualities accompany the bases; no much larger clone lies one base away.

At the junction V is shortened by 5 bases and J by 4 bases, with 11 bases in between. From its cysteine to its phenylalanine, the CDR3 spans 13 amino acids. The entry retains the CDR3 DNA only, 39 bases that are in frame from base 1. Taken from the germline V gene, the CDR1 and CDR2 loops are SGHTA and FQGNSA. The research as a whole found: A more restricted TCR repertoire was observed in Tr1 cells than in non-Tr1 cells, and this restriction was interpreted in the study as alloantigen-induced clonal expansion.

Sequencing was performed on cultured non-Tr1 T cells, either the whole culture or a sorted T cell fraction (not recorded which). The cell subset or site label, read with the paper, signifies: non-Tr1 population from the T-allo10 product. The chain employs TRBV7-2 and TRBJ2-5, with the D gene too uncertain to name. This sequence originates from a human donor in good health. The DNA sequence follows: TGTGCCAGCAGCCCAAGGATCCGAGAGACCCAGTACTTC. Its translation is CASSPRIRETQYF. Outside the CDR3, residues come from the reference TRBV7-2 and TRBJ2-5 proteins, so the full variable domain is: GAGVSQSPSNKVTEKGKDVELRCDPISGHTALYWYRQSLGQGLEFLIYFQGNSAPDKSGLPSDRFSAERTGGSVSTLTIQRTQQEDSAVYLCASSPRIRETQYFGPGTRLLVL.